This TCR beta chain was found in a study of shared clonotypes between healthy human individuals. Across the whole study: Two women and a few men aged 18 to 49 served as donors.

TCRdb keeps only in-frame clones here, not all; method: immunoSEQ multiplex PCR. The data contain about 1.1 million clones, approximately 80% of them singletons. In regard to this clone: Other DNA variants within this sample encode the same CDR3.

The receptor was isolated from a man aged 18 to 30 in good health. Some clones in this sample may be carry-over from other donors' samples. The sample comprised memory CD4+ T cells from PBMCs. Noted subset: CD45RA-negative fraction.

The CDR3 bases are TGTGCCAGCAGCGCGACAGGGGGGTCCTACGAGCAGTACTTC. This codes for CASSATGGSYEQYF. The chain combines TRBV9 with TRBJ2-7, with 9 bases aligning to TRBD1. The CDR3 length is 14 residues. The V and J ends lost 3 bases and 1 base, in that order; junction bases with no gene match: 2. In germline, CDR1 is SGDLS, CDR2 YYNGEE. Using reference TRBV9 and TRBJ2-7 for the parts outside the CDR3, the full variable domain is DSGVTQTPKHLITATGQRVTLRCSPRSGDLSVYWYQQSLDQGLQFLIQYYNGEERAKGNILERFSAQQFPDLHSELNLSSLELGDSALYFCASSATGGSYEQYFGPGTRLTVT.